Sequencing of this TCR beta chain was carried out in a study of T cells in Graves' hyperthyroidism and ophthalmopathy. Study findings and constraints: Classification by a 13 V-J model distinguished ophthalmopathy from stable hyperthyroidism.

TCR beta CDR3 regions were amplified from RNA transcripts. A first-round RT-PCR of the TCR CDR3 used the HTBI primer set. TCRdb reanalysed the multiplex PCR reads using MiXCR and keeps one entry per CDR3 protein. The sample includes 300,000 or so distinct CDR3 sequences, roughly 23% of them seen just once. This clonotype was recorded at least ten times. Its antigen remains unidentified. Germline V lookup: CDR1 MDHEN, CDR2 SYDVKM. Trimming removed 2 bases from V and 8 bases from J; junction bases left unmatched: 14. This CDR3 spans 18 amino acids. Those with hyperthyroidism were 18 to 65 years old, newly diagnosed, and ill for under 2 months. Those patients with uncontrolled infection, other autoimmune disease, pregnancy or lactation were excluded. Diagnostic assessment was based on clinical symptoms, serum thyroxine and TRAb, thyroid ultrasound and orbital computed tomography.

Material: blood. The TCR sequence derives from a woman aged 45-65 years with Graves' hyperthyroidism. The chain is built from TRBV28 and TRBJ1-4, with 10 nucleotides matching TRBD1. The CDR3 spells CASSLTASTGQGVEKLFF. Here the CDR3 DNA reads TGTGCCAGCAGTTTAACCGCCTCTACCGGACAGGGGGTAGAAAAACTGTTTTTT.